This TCR beta chain was observed in a study of T cells in tumors after PD-1 blockade. For the study at large: Daily vismodegib 150 mg continued in a subset of anti-PD-1-treated patients. Peripheral blood samples averaged about 33,000 unique clonotypes and about 120,000 templates. Study-wide results and caveats: Roughly two fifths of tumor TCR clonotypes were also found in blood.

Input was roughly 616 ng to 6,004 ng of genomic DNA from tumor or blood. Regarding this clone: Its antigen is not identified.

TCRdb's table, derived via immunoSEQ multiplex PCR, lists solely in-frame clones and lacks some. The sample includes tens of thousands of clones, 73% of them seen just once. Material: PBMCs, obtained after anti-PD-1 treatment. The sequence was collected from a human donor with basal cell carcinoma.

CDR3 region: CASSQVGGGSSPLHF. CDR3 DNA: TGTGCCAGCAGCCAAGTGGGGGGGGGCAGTTCACCCCTCCACTTT. The chain uses TRBV3-1 (or the pseudogene TRBV3-2) and TRBJ1-6, with D perhaps matching TRBD1 (6 bases). V shed 1 base and J shed 9 bases, with 13 bases lying between them. CDR3 length: 15 amino acids. The germline CDR1 and CDR2 sequences are LGHDT and YNNKEL (reference sequence).